These T cell receptor beta chains were read from a single sample in a study of regulatory T cells in long-lasting Graves disease. TCRdb re-called the multiplex PCR reads with MiXCR, one entry per CDR3 protein. The table lists 400,000 to 450,000 distinct CDR3 sequences, 15% of them singletons. Another study also made use of these data, one on T cells in Graves' hyperthyroidism and ophthalmopathy.

The sequencing here drew on peripheral blood mononuclear cells (PBMCs), taken at new diagnosis, from a patient treated with antithyroid drugs. Source of these receptors: a woman in her thirties with Graves disease. Both conserved end residues are part of each CDR3. The D gene is left open where the match is weak. Only some rows state a clone size, as once, few, many or a class for expanded clones.

abundance	d_gene	j_gene	v_gene	CDR3nt	CDR3aa
.	TRBD2	TRBJ2-5	TRBV10-2	TGCGCCAGCAGTGCCGGACTAGCGGAACAAGAGACCCAGTACTTC	CASSAGLAEQETQYF
many	.	TRBJ1-1	TRBV20-1	TGCAGTGCTATGGGGGGACGGAACACTGAAGCTTTCTTT	CSAMGGRNTEAFF
many	.	TRBJ1-1	TRBV28	TGTGCCAGCAGTTTTTATTTAGTATTGGGGTCGGCCACTGAAGCTTTCTTT	CASSFYLVLGSATEAFF
few	.	TRBJ2-2	TRBV20-1	TGCAGTGCTCACCGAGACGAGACCGGGGAGCTGTTTTTT	CSAHRDETGELFF
many	TRBD1	TRBJ1-1	TRBV14	TGTGCCAGCAGCCATCGGACAGGGGTGGCGAACACTGAAGCTTTCTTT	CASSHRTGVANTEAFF
few	.	TRBJ2-2	TRBV3-1	TGTGCCAGCAGCCACCAGACCCCGGGGGAGCTGTTTTTT	CASSHQTPGELFF
many	TRBD1	TRBJ2-3	TRBV28	TGTGCCAGCAGTTTAGGACAGGGGAGGAGAGAGGGCACAGATACGCAGTATTTT	CASSLGQGRREGTDTQYF
few	TRBD1	TRBJ1-3	TRBV12-3/TRBV12-4	TGTGCCAGCAGTGACAGGGTTTGGTCGGACTCTGGAAACACCATATATTTT	CASSDRVWSDSGNTIYF
many	.	TRBJ1-1	TRBV11-2	TGTGCCAGCAGCTTGGTAGAGCTCGGGGGGCTCTCTGAAGCTTTCTTT	CASSLVELGGLSEAFF
many	TRBD1	TRBJ1-1	TRBV5-1	TGCGCCAGCAGCTTGCGGGACAGGGGTGAAGCTTTCTTT	CASSLRDRGEAFF
.	.	TRBJ1-1	TRBV11-2	TGTGCCAGCAGCTCCCCCGGTTGGGGAAAGAACACTGAAGCTTTCTTT	CASSSPGWGKNTEAFF
many	TRBD1	TRBJ1-1	TRBV6-1	TGTGCCAGCAGGAACAGGGGGAACACTGAAGCTTTCTTT	CASRNRGNTEAFF
many	.	TRBJ2-3	TRBV7-9	TGTGCCAGCAGCTTTGAAGTACGCGATTCCTCCCCCACAGATACGCAGTATTTT	CASSFEVRDSSPTDTQYF
few	.	TRBJ1-5	TRBV7-2	TGTGCCAGCAGCTTAGATTATCAGCCCCAGCATTTT	CASSLDYQPQHF
many	.	TRBJ1-1	TRBV5-6	TGTGCCAGCAGCCCAGTTGGGGGGAATACTGAAGCTTTCTTT	CASSPVGGNTEAFF
many	TRBD2	TRBJ2-7	TRBV6-1	TGTGCCAGCAGCCCGGGCTGGGGGGGTGAGCAGTACTTC	CASSPGWGGEQYF
many	.	TRBJ1-4	TRBV18	TGTGCCAGCTCACCGTTGGGTAGCACTAATGAAAAACTGTTTTTT	CASSPLGSTNEKLFF
.	.	TRBJ2-5	TRBV24-1	TGTGCCACCAGTGACGGGACCGGACGGAGACAAGAGACCCAGTACTTC	CATSDGTGRRQETQYF
.	.	TRBJ2-7	TRBV6-2/TRBV6-3	TGTGCCAGCGGGCGGATCTACGAGCAGTACTTC	CASGRIYEQYF
few	.	TRBJ2-1	TRBV6-2/TRBV6-3	TGTGCCAGCAGTTATCCTGGACGGTCATACAATGAGCAGTTCTTC	CASSYPGRSYNEQFF
many	TRBD1	TRBJ2-3	TRBV2	TGTGCCAGCACCGCTGGGACAGGGGGCGTTACAGATACGCAGTATTTT	CASTAGTGGVTDTQYF
many	TRBD1	TRBJ2-5	TRBV5-1	TGCGCCAGCAGCACCGGACAGGCCGAGAGGGAGACCCAGTACTTC	CASSTGQAERETQYF
.	.	TRBJ1-2	TRBV7-2	TGTGCCAGCAGCGACAGGACCGGGGATGGCTACACCTTC	CASSDRTGDGYTF
many	.	TRBJ2-3	TRBV12-3/TRBV12-4	TGTGCCAGCAGCGTGCCGTATAGCGGATTCACAGATACGCAGTATTTT	CASSVPYSGFTDTQYF
many	.	TRBJ1-2	TRBV24-1	TGTGCCACCAGTGGACCGGGACCGACCAACTATGGCTACACCTTC	CATSGPGPTNYGYTF
.	.	TRBJ2-5	TRBV7-9	TGTGTCAGCAGCATACTGGGGGACGCCGGGGAGACCCAGTACTTC	CVSSILGDAGETQYF
many	.	TRBJ2-5	TRBV11-2	TGTGCCAGCACACGAACTAGGGCCCAAGAGACCCAGTACTTC	CASTRTRAQETQYF
many	.	TRBJ2-1	TRBV7-3	TGTGCCAGCAGCCACTTCGTGGGCTCCTACAATGAGCAGTTCTTC	CASSHFVGSYNEQFF
few	.	TRBJ1-1	TRBV12-3/TRBV12-4	TGTGCCAGCAGTTTGGGGGTGGGAGGGGGACTTGAAGCTTTCTTT	CASSLGVGGGLEAFF